The 14 T cell receptor beta chains below were found in one sample sequenced in a study of cytomegalovirus exposure and HLA in healthy donors. Primers included in the PCR were 60 Vbeta and 13 Jbeta primers. The method was immunoSEQ multiplex PCR; TCRdb's version includes in-frame clones alone and lacks a portion of them. The profile shows 150,000 to 200,000 clones, roughly 72% of them singletons. The sequencing input was PBMCs. These receptors were obtained from a woman aged 25 to 39 in good health and CMV-seropositive.

The chain has TRBV14 and TRBJ1-1; 10 positions agree with TRBD1. The CDR3 totals 15 residues. The germline CDR1 and CDR2 sequences are SGHDN and FVKESK. V dropped 6 bases and J dropped 2; count of bases not matched to a gene: 6. The CDR3 DNA sequence: TGTGCCAGCAGTTTGGACAGGGGGTATAACACTGAAGCTTTCTTT. This sequence encodes CASSLDRGYNTEAFF.

This rearrangement joins TRBV10-3 to TRBJ2-2; tentatively, D is TRBD2 (6 bases). Germline CDR1 ENHRY, CDR2 SYGVKD. There are 15 residues in the CDR3. V was clipped by 5 bases and J by 2 bases, with 12 bases between them. The CDR3 sequence is CAISFGGTNTGELFF. Written as DNA, the CDR3 is TGTGCCATCAGTTTCGGGGGAACAAACACCGGGGAGCTGTTTTTT.

The rearrangement joins TRBV30 to TRBJ1-4; D is perhaps TRBD1 (6 bases). V was shortened by 2 bases and J by 7 bases, with 11 bases between the two germline ends. The CDR3 is 13 amino acids. Per the germline V gene, CDR1 is GTSNPN and CDR2 is SVGIG (reference sequence). The CDR3 bases are TGTGCCTGGAGTACCGGGACACTTGAAAAACTGTTTTTT. Translating gives CAWSTGTLEKLFF.

V and J are TRBV29-1 and TRBJ2-5, with D tentatively TRBD1 (5 bases). Germline CDR1 SQVTM, CDR2 ANQGSEA. This CDR3 comprises 14 residues. V was pared by 8 bases and J by 0 bases, with 16 bases between. CDR3 residues: CSTGKTAYQETQYF. The DNA for the CDR3 is TGCAGCACCGGAAAGACAGCGTACCAAGAGACCCAGTACTTC.

The chain is built from TRBV12-5 and TRBJ2-2; TRBD1 matches 11 bases. The CDR3 is 18 amino acids. Germline values: CDR1 LGHNT, CDR2 FRNRAP. The trim removed 0 bases at V and 3 bases at J, leaving 6 bases unmatched. In DNA, the CDR3 is TGTGCTAGTGGTTTGGTTTTTGGGACAGGGGGTTACACCGGGGAGCTGTTTTTT. It codes for CASGLVFGTGGYTGELFF.

CDR3 DNA sequence: TGCGCCAGCAGGGACAGGGGAACCTTCTCTGGGGCCAACGTCCTGACTTTC. Its protein product is CASRDRGTFSGANVLTF. This chain joins TRBV5-1 and TRBJ2-6; 9 bases map to TRBD1. The germline V gene has CDR1 SGHRS and CDR2 YFSETQ. The CDR3 has 17 amino acids. The V gene end was trimmed by 5 bases and the J gene end by 0 bases; junction bases not matched to a gene: 6. The whole variable domain, remainder taken from reference TRBV5-1 and TRBJ2-6, is KAGVTQTPRYLIKTRGQQVTLSCSPISGHRSVSWYQQTPGQGLQFLFEYFSETQRNKGNFPGRFSGRQFSNSRSEMNVSTLELGDSALYLCASRDRGTFSGANVLTFGAGSRLTVL.

The chain links TRBV15 to TRBJ2-7, with D tentatively TRBD2 (6 bases). Germline values: CDR1 LNHNV, CDR2 YYDKDF (reference sequence). V shed 0 bases and J shed 9 bases, with 12 bases lying between them. This CDR3 is 13 amino acids long. The CDR3 region is CATSRDRGMVQYF. CDR3 DNA: TGTGCCACCAGCAGAGATCGCGGGATGGTGCAGTACTTC. The full variable domain, its missing parts supplied by reference TRBV15 and TRBJ2-7, is DAMVIQNPRYQVTQFGKPVTLSCSQTLNHNVMYWYQQKSSQAPKLLFHYYDKDFNNEADTPDNFQSRRPNTSFCFLDIRSPGLGDTAMYLCATSRDRGMVQYFGPGTRLTVT.

The genes are TRBV10-2 and TRBJ1-1; 12 nucleotides agree with TRBD1. Trimming took 7 bases from V and 5 from J; bases not matched to a gene: 8. This CDR3 region has 15 residues. CDR1 is WSHSY, CDR2 SAAADI, per germline. CDR3 coding DNA: TGCGCCAGCACCGGGACAGGGGGCAGAATGACTGAAGCTTTCTTT. It encodes CASTGTGGRMTEAFF.

This clone appeared a single time. The chain joins TRBV4-2 to TRBJ2-7; tentatively, D is TRBD2 (5 bases). CDR3 length equals 16 residues. V was cut by 1 base and J by 2 bases, with 15 bases left in between. CDR1 is LGHNA and CDR2 is YNFKEQ in the germline V gene. The CDR3 region is CASSQAEGSLTYEQYF. The CDR3 bases are TGTGCCAGCAGCCAAGCCGAGGGTTCCTTAACCTACGAGCAGTACTTC.

The chain joins TRBV28 to TRBJ1-1; 9 positions match TRBD1. V lost 6 bases, J lost 10 bases, and 6 bases stayed unmatched. CDR3 length: 12 residues. Germline V gene lookup returns CDR1 MDHEN and CDR2 SYDVKM. This CDR3 is CASRTGGDRAFF. The CDR3 DNA sequence: TGTGCCAGCAGGACAGGGGGAGATAGAGCTTTCTTT.

The chain carries TRBV29-1 and TRBJ2-3; D is possibly TRBD2 (5 bases). Germline V gives CDR1 SQVTM, CDR2 ANQGSEA. This CDR3 spans 12 amino acids. V was pared by 5 bases and J by 4 bases, with 10 bases between. The CDR3 is CSVYEGADTQYF. The CDR3 DNA reads as TGCAGCGTTTACGAGGGTGCAGATACGCAGTATTTT.

This clone has only one observation. The V call is TRBV7-2, the J call TRBJ1-1; a possible D gene is TRBD1 (5 bases). V shed 2 bases and J shed 7 bases, with 11 bases lying between them. There are 13 residues in the CDR3. In germline, CDR1 is SGHTA, CDR2 FQGNSA. The CDR3 DNA sequence: TGTGCCAGCAGCTTATCCGACAGACGTGAAGCTTTCTTT. Its protein product is CASSLSDRREAFF.

This rearrangement joins TRBV6-5 to TRBJ1-1, with D perhaps TRBD1 (5 bases). The length of the CDR3 is 13 residues. The germline V and J ends were trimmed by 6 bases and 6 bases, with 14 bases remaining between them. In germline, CDR1 is MNHEY, CDR2 SVGAGI. The CDR3 DNA sequence: TGTGCCAGCAGGGGCAGGGATTGGGCTGAAGCTTTCTTT. Amino acid sequence: CASRGRDWAEAFF.

This rearrangement joins TRBV29-1 to TRBJ1-2; D not certain. V was pared by 6 bases and J by 8 bases, with 19 bases between. Germline V gene sequence: CDR1 SQVTM, CDR2 ANQGSEA. This CDR3 has 13 residues. The CDR3 nucleotides are TGCAGCGTGAGACTGCAACTCGGGGAGGGCTACACCTTC. This sequence encodes CSVRLQLGEGYTF.